This T cell receptor beta chain derives from a study of cytomegalovirus exposure and HLA in healthy donors. This clone came up a few times. Profiled with immunoSEQ multiplex PCR; TCRdb holds only in-frame clones, not every one. The top ten hold 1% to 1.5% of the sample, which has 150,000 to 200,000 clones, roughly 81% seen once. Trimming removed 1 base at V and 4 bases at J, with 11 bases between. Germline CDR1 is LGHNA and CDR2 is YNFKEQ. This CDR3 contains 15 residues. The sequencing sample was made of PBMCs. This TCR was sampled from a woman in her 30s in good health and CMV-seronegative. The V call is TRBV4-2, the J call TRBJ2-1; a weak D match, TRBD2 (6 bases). In DNA form, the CDR3 reads TGTGCCAGCAGCCAAGGTCTGCGGGGATACAATGAGCAGTTCTTC. Translation gives CASSQGLRGYNEQFF.